The 26 T cell receptor beta chains below come from one sample, sequenced in a study of OX40 agonist ivuxolimab in advanced cancers. Sequencing used immunoSEQ multiplex PCR; TCRdb keeps in-frame clones, though not all of them. Altogether over 75,000 clones are present, 80% to 95% being singletons, with the ten largest covering around 1.6%. Sample: CD4+ or CD8+ T cells sorted from blood, taken in a trial of the OX40 agonist ivuxolimab. The receptor source for this set is an adult with an advanced solid tumor such as melanoma, head and neck, liver or kidney cancer.

This sequence joins TRBV4-2 and TRBJ1-1; the D is unclear. Germline assignment: CDR1 LGHNA and CDR2 YNFKEQ. Trimming removed 1 base at V and 2 bases at J, with 14 bases between. The CDR3 runs 16 residues. The CDR3 sequence: CASSQALGEINTEAFF. DNA of the CDR3: TGTGCCAGCAGCCAAGCTCTCGGGGAAATTAACACTGAAGCTTTCTTT.

The rearrangement joins TRBV6-5 to TRBJ1-3; no reliable D call. The CDR3 is made up of 15 amino acids. Germline V lookup: CDR1 MNHEY, CDR2 SVGAGI. Trimming cost V 0 bases and J 0 bases, with 6 bases left between them. CDR3 in DNA: TGTGCCAGCAGTTACTCGGGTTCCTCTGGAAACACCATATATTTT. Its protein product is CASSYSGSSGNTIYF.

The chain has TRBV4-1 and TRBJ2-7; 8 nucleotides agree with TRBD1. The germline CDR1 and CDR2 sequences are MGHRA and YSYEKL. The CDR3 loop spans 16 amino acids. J lost 3 bases, V lost 1 base, and 8 bases had no gene match. CDR3 nucleotide sequence: TGCGCCAGCAGCCAAGGAAACAGGGGGAGCCTCTACGAGCAGTACTTC. It translates to CASSQGNRGSLYEQYF.

The J gene is TRBJ1-2, the V gene TRBV5-6; D is unclear. Germline-derived CDR1 and CDR2 are SGHDT and YYEEEE. This CDR3 has 12 amino acids. V gave up 1 base and J gave up 8 bases, with 9 bases separating them. This CDR3 is CASSLPAGGYTF. CDR3 nucleotide sequence: TGTGCCAGCAGCTTGCCGGCCGGGGGCTACACCTTC.

This chain connects TRBV6-4 to TRBJ1-1; no reliable D call. CDR1 MRHNA and CDR2 SNTAGT come from the germline V gene. The V gene lost 5 bases and the J gene lost 1 base, with 8 bases spanning the gap. This CDR3 spans 13 amino acids. The CDR3 DNA reads as TGTGCCAGCAGTCGTCTCAGGAACACTGAAGCTTTCTTT. This gives the protein CASSRLRNTEAFF.

The chain recombines TRBV7-2 with TRBJ1-1; TRBD1 aligns across 8 bases. Germline assignment: CDR1 SGHTA and CDR2 FQGNSA. V shed 5 bases, J shed 5 bases, and the junction held 7 bases outside the gene matches. The CDR3 has 14 amino acids. The CDR3 coding sequence is TGTGCCAGCAGCGCCGGACAGGGTTGGACTGAAGCTTTCTTT. As protein: CASSAGQGWTEAFF.

V is TRBV5-6 and J is TRBJ1-1; D ambiguous. The CDR3 is 16 residues long. V was clipped by 0 bases and J by 1 base, with 13 bases between them. Looked up from germline, CDR1 is SGHDT and CDR2 is YYEEEE. Here the CDR3 DNA reads TGTGCCAGCAGCTTGGTGCCTCGTCGAGCGAACACTGAAGCTTTCTTT. Residues: CASSLVPRRANTEAFF.

The chain links TRBV29-1 to TRBJ2-7, with 11 positions matching TRBD1. CDR3 length: 13 amino acids. The V gene end was trimmed by 3 bases and the J gene end by 2 bases; junction bases not matched to a gene: 0. CDR1 and CDR2 (germline): SQVTM, ANQGSEA. CDR3 sequence (DNA): TGCAGCGTTGAGGGACAGGGGGCCTACGAGCAGTACTTC. This translates into CSVEGQGAYEQYF.

The genes are TRBV11-3 and TRBJ2-1; 8 bases fit TRBD2. Germline V gene data show CDR1 as SGHNT and CDR2 as YENEEA. With 1 base clipped from V and 3 bases from J, the junction kept 5 bases outside the gene matches. This CDR3 has 16 amino acids. The CDR3 sequence: CASSLGSGSYYNEQFF. CDR3 sequence (DNA): TGTGCCAGCAGCTTAGGGAGCGGGAGCTACTACAATGAGCAGTTCTTC.

Here the CDR3 reads CACSLIWGAGQETQYF. The CDR3 DNA reads TGTGCCTGCTCTCTGATTTGGGGCGCGGGTCAAGAGACCCAGTACTTC. The chain recombines TRBV30 with TRBJ2-5; the D gene could be TRBD1 or TRBD2 (5 bases each). Trimming removed 6 bases at V and 2 bases at J, with 22 bases between. The CDR3 sequence is 16 residues long. Germline V gene data show CDR1 as GTSNPN and CDR2 as SVGIG (reference sequence).

CDR3 DNA sequence: TGTGCCAGCAGTCCAATTAATCGGGGGATGGACGAGCAGTACTTC. Residues: CASSPINRGMDEQYF. This chain links TRBV28 with TRBJ2-7; weak D call: TRBD2 (6 bases). Looked up from germline, CDR1 is MDHEN and CDR2 is SYDVKM. V was cut by 5 bases and J by 5 bases, with 19 bases left in between. CDR3 length: 15 amino acids.

A few counts support this clone. The chain carries TRBV7-9 and TRBJ2-3, with a tentative D call TRBD1 (6 bases). The CDR3 has 14 amino acids. Germline V lookup: CDR1 SEHNR, CDR2 FQNEAQ (reference sequence). Trimming stripped 4 bases from V and 0 bases from J, with 8 bases between. The CDR3 region has the DNA TGTGCCAGCAGCTCAGGGGAGAGCACAGATACGCAGTATTTT. This sequence encodes CASSSGESTDTQYF.

This clone has just one count. The chain couples TRBV5-5 to TRBJ2-2; D remains unclear. Germline V gene lookup returns CDR1 SGHKS and CDR2 YYEKEE (reference sequence). The CDR3 has 13 amino acids. Trimming took off 2 bases at V and 2 bases at J, with 4 bases between the two ends. Here the CDR3 DNA reads TGTGCCAGCAGCTTTCTAAACACCGGGGAGCTGTTTTTT. Amino acid sequence: CASSFLNTGELFF.

The chain employs TRBV5-8 and TRBJ1-1, with D unresolved. The V end was cut by 1 base, the J end by 8 bases, with 6 bases between. Germline assignment: CDR1 SGHTS and CDR2 YDEGEE. This CDR3 has 11 residues. The CDR3 is CASSLWREAFF. CDR3 DNA sequence: TGTGCCAGCAGCTTGTGGAGGGAAGCTTTCTTT.

This clone was detected only a few times. The chain recombines TRBV7-2 with TRBJ2-7; TRBD2 matches at 7 bases. J was trimmed by 4 bases and V by 2 bases; bases with no gene match: 5. Per the germline V gene, CDR1 is SGHTA and CDR2 is FQGNSA. The CDR3 spans 14 residues. CDR3 sequence: CASSLSGGSYEQYF. In nucleotides, the CDR3 is TGTGCCAGCAGCTTATCCGGCGGGAGTTACGAGCAGTACTTC.

V is TRBV10-3 and J is TRBJ2-1; 8 nucleotides match TRBD2. The CDR3 is 15 amino acids. CDR1 ENHRY and CDR2 SYGVKD come from the germline V gene. Germline trimming cut 7 bases from V and 3 bases from J; bases unmatched to any gene: 8. The CDR3 is CAIKALAGNYNEQFF. CDR3 coding DNA: TGTGCCATCAAGGCCTTAGCGGGAAACTACAATGAGCAGTTCTTC.

The genes are TRBV6-1 and TRBJ2-7; 7 nucleotides align to TRBD1. CDR1 and CDR2 from the germline V gene are MNHNS and SASEGT. V gave up 3 bases and J gave up 4 bases; unmatched junction bases: 9. This CDR3 has 15 amino acids. The CDR3 reads CASSDTRGTEYEQYF. CDR3 sequence (DNA): TGTGCCAGCAGTGACACGAGAGGGACAGAGTACGAGCAGTACTTC.

The V and J genes are TRBV5-1 and TRBJ2-7; 8 bases map to TRBD1. The CDR3 covers 15 residues. Per the germline V gene, CDR1 is SGHRS and CDR2 is YFSETQ. J lost 5 bases, V lost 0 bases, and 7 bases had no gene match. The DNA for the CDR3 is TGCGCCAGCAGCTTGGTACAGGGGGACCGACACGAGCAGTACTTC. Protein: CASSLVQGDRHEQYF.

The rearrangement joins TRBV29-1 to TRBJ1-3; a weak D match, TRBD1 (6 bases). CDR1 and CDR2 from the germline V gene are SQVTM and ANQGSEA. There are 16 residues in the CDR3. V was shortened by 3 bases and J by 3 bases, with 18 bases between the two germline ends. CDR3 protein: CSVDDTGSTLGNTIYF. CDR3 DNA sequence: TGCAGCGTTGACGATACAGGGTCCACACTTGGAAACACCATATATTTT.

The chain combines TRBV6-5 with TRBJ2-7, with D uncertain. Per the germline V gene, CDR1 is MNHEY and CDR2 is SVGAGI. The CDR3 totals 13 residues. The germline V and J ends were trimmed by 8 bases and 9 bases, with 20 bases remaining between them. CDR3 residues: CASAVREVGWQYF. The CDR3 nucleotides read TGTGCCAGCGCGGTTCGAGAGGTAGGCTGGCAGTACTTC.

This clone was observed a single time. The chain employs TRBV7-8 and TRBJ2-4, with 7 positions matching TRBD2. The junction had 10 bases not matched to a gene; V was cut back by 5 bases and J by 3 bases. In germline, CDR1 is SGHVS, CDR2 FQNEAQ. The CDR3 sequence is 16 residues long. The CDR3 bases are TGTGCCAGCAGCCCAACGACTAGCCCCCGCAAAAACATTCAGTACTTC. The encoded protein is CASSPTTSPRKNIQYF.

This sequence joins TRBV2 and TRBJ2-7; D gene unclear. The CDR3 runs 13 residues. Germline assignment: CDR1 SNHLY and CDR2 FYNNEI. The V end lost 5 bases, the J end lost 4 bases, and 12 bases lay between the germline ends. The CDR3 is CASSPFEAYEQYF. CDR3 bases: TGTGCCAGCAGTCCCTTTGAGGCGTACGAGCAGTACTTC.

The rearrangement links TRBV19 to TRBJ2-3; perhaps TRBD2 as D (6 bases). The germline gives CDR1 LNHDA, CDR2 SQIVND (reference sequence). V was cut by 6 bases and J by 6 bases, with 16 bases left in between. CDR3 length: 14 amino acids. The DNA for the CDR3 is TGTGCCAGTAGGGACGGGACTCTGCTTGATACGCAGTATTTT. This encodes CASRDGTLLDTQYF.

J is TRBJ1-2 and V is TRBV11-3; TRBD1 matches at 7 bases. This CDR3 region has 13 residues. V gave up 4 bases and J gave up 8 bases; unmatched junction bases: 7. Germline V gives CDR1 SGHNT, CDR2 YENEEA. The CDR3 is CASSSRGLTGYTF. In nucleotides, the CDR3 is TGTGCCAGCAGCTCGAGGGGGCTAACGGGCTACACCTTC.

The chain employs TRBV11-3 and TRBJ2-7, with no clear D. Per germline, CDR1 SGHNT and CDR2 YENEEA. CDR3 size: 13 residues. The germline V and J ends were trimmed by 2 bases and 6 bases, with 11 bases remaining between them. The CDR3 loop is CASSLQRVGEQYF. The CDR3 nucleotides read TGTGCCAGCAGCTTACAAAGGGTTGGCGAGCAGTACTTC.

The chain employs TRBV18 and TRBJ1-2; tentative D call: TRBD1 (6 bases). V lost 4 bases and J 8 bases, leaving 14 bases between the germline ends. CDR3 length equals 13 residues. CDR1 and CDR2 from the germline V gene are KGHSH and LQKENI. DNA for the CDR3: TGTGCCAGCTCACGGGGGGCAGAGGACGGCTACACCTTC. As protein: CASSRGAEDGYTF.